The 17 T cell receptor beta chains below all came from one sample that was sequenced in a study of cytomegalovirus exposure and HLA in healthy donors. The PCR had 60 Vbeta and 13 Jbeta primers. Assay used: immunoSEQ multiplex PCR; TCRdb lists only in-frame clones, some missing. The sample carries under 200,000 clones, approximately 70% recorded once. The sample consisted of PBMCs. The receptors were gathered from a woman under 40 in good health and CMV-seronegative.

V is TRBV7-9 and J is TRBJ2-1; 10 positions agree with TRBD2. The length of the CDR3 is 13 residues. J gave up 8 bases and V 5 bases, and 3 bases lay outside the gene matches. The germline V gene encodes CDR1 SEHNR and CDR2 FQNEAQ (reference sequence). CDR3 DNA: TGTGCCAGCAGCGCCGGGACTAGCGATGAGCAGTTCTTC. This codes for CASSAGTSDEQFF.

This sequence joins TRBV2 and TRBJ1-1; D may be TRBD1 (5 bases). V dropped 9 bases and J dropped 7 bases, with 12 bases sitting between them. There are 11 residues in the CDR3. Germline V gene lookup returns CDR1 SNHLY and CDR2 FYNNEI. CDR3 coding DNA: TGTGCCAGTTTCAGGGTTGTTGAAGCTTTCTTT. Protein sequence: CASFRVVEAFF.

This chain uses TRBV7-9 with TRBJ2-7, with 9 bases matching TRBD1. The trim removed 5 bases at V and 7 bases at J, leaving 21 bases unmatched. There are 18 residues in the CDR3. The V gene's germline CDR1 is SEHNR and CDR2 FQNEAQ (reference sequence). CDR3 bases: TGTGCCAGCAGCCTATCCGGGACAGGGATTTCCCCTACCACGGAGCAGTACTTC. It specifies CASSLSGTGISPTTEQYF.

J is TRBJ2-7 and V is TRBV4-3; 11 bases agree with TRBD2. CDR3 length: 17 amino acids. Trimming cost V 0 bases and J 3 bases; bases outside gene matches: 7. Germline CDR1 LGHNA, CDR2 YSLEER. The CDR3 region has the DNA TGCGCCAGCAGCCAAGACGGTCTAGCGGGAGGACTCTACGAGCAGTACTTC. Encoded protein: CASSQDGLAGGLYEQYF.

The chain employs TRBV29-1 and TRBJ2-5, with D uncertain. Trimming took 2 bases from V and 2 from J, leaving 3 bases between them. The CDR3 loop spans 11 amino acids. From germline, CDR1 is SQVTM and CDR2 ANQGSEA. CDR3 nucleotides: TGCAGCGTTGAACGTCAAGAGACCCAGTACTTC. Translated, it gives CSVERQETQYF.

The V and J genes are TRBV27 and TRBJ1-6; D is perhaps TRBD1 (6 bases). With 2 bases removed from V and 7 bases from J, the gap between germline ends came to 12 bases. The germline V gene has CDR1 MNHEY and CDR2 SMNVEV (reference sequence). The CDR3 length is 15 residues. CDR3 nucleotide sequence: TGTGCCAGCAGTTTAATCAGGGGCGGGAATTCACCCCTCCACTTT. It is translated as CASSLIRGGNSPLHF.

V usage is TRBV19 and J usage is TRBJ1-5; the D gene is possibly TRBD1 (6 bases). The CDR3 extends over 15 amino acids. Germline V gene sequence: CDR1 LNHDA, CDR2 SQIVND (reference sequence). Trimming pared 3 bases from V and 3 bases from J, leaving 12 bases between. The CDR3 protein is CASSMGRGDNQPQHF. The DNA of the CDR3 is TGTGCCAGTAGTATGGGGAGGGGGGACAATCAGCCCCAGCATTTT.

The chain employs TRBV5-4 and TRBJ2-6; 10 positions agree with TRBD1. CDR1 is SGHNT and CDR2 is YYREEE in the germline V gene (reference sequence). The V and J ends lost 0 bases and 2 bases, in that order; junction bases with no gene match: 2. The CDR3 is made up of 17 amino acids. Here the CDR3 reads CASSLGQGATGANVLTF. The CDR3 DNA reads TGTGCCAGCAGCTTGGGACAGGGGGCGACTGGGGCCAACGTCCTGACTTTC.

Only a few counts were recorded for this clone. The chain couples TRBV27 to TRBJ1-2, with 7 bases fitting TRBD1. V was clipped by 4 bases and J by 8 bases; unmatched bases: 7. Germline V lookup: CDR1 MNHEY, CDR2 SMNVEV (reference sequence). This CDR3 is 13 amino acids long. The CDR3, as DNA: TGTGCCAGCAGTTGGTCAAGGGGGCTAGGCTACACCTTC. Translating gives CASSWSRGLGYTF.

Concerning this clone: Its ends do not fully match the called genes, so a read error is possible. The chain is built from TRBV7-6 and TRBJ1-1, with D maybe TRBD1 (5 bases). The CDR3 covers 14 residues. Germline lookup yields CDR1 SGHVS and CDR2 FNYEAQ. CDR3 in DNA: TGTGCCAACAGCTTAGCCGGGGGTCGGGCTGAAGCTTTCTTT. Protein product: CANSLAGGRAEAFF.

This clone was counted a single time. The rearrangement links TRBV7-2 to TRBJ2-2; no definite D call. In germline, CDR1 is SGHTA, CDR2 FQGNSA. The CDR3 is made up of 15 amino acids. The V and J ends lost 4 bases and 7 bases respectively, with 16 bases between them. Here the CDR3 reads CASSSSEVANGELFF. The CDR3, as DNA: TGTGCCAGCAGCTCGTCCGAAGTCGCGAACGGGGAGCTGTTTTTT.

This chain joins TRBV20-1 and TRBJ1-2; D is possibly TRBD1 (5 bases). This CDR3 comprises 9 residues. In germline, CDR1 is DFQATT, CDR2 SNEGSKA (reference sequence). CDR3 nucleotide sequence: TGCACTCCGGGGGGTGGCTACACCTTC. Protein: CTPGGGYTF.

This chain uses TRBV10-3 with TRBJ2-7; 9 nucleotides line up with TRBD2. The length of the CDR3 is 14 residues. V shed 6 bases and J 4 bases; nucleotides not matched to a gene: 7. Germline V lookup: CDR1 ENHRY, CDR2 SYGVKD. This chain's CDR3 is CAISGGGGGYEQYF. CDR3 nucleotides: TGTGCCATCAGCGGCGGGGGGGGTGGGTACGAGCAGTACTTC.

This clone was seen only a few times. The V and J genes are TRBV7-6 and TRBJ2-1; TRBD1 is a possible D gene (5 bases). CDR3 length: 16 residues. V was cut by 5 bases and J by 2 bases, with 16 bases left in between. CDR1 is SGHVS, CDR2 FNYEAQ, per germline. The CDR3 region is CASSPHNRNPYNEQFF. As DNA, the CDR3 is TGTGCCAGCAGCCCCCACAACAGGAACCCCTACAATGAGCAGTTCTTC.

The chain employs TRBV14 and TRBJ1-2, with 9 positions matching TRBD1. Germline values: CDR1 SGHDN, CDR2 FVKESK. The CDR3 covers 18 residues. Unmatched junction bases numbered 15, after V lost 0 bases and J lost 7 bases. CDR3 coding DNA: TGTGCCAGCAGCCAAGACCTGGTGGGACAGGGTTTCTACCCTGGCTACACCTTC. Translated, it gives CASSQDLVGQGFYPGYTF.

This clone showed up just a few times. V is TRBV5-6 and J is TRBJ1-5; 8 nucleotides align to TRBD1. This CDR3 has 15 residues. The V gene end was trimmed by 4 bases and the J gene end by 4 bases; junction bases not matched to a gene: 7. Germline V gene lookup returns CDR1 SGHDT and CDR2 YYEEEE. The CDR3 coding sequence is TGTGCCAGCAGCCCAGGGGGCAAAGGAAATCAGCCCCAGCATTTT. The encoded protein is CASSPGGKGNQPQHF. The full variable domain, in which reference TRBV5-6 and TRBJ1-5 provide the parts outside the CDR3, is DAGVTQSPTHLIKTRGQQVTLRCSPKSGHDTVSWYQQALGQGPQFIFQYYEEEERQRGNFPDRFSGHQFPNYSSELNVNALLLGDSALYLCASSPGGKGNQPQHFGDGTRLSIL.

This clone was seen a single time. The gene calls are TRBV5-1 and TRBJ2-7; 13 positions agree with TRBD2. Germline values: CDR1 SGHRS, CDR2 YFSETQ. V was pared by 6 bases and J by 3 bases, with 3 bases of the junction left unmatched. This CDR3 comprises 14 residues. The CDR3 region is CASTGLAGDYEQYF. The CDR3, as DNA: TGCGCCAGCACCGGACTAGCGGGAGACTACGAGCAGTACTTC.